This T cell receptor beta chain was captured by sequencing in a study of OX40 agonist ivuxolimab in advanced cancers. Generated by immunoSEQ multiplex PCR, the TCRdb table keeps only in-frame clones and is missing some. The repertoire holds 20,000 to 25,000 clones, with around three quarters as singletons. CDR1 is MNHNS, CDR2 SASEGT, per germline. The CDR3 contains 14 residues. The V segment lost 9 bases and the J segment 2 bases; nucleotides outside the gene matches: 9. The chain uses TRBV6-1 and TRBJ1-2, with 7 positions matching TRBD1. The clonotype originates from an adult with an advanced solid tumor such as melanoma, head and neck, liver or kidney cancer. The starting material was CD4+ or CD8+ T cells sorted from blood, obtained in a trial of the OX40 agonist ivuxolimab. The CDR3 sequence: CASRQGSVNYGYTF. The CDR3 DNA is TGTGCCAGTCGACAGGGTTCTGTGAACTATGGCTACACCTTC.